A selection of T cell receptor beta chains follows, all from one sample in a study of T cell changes during pregnancy in multiple sclerosis. Method: immunoSEQ multiplex PCR; TCRdb's copy keeps in-frame clones and lacks some. The table lists 100,000 or so clones, around 94% of them singletons. Specimen: peripheral blood, collected after pregnancy. Receptors were obtained from a female donor in good health, enrolled as a control in a pregnancy study. CDR3s include the opening cysteine and the closing phenylalanine or tryptophan. The D gene is left open where the match is weak. Expanded clones are given a class, and other clones once, few, many or no size at all.

>TRBJ2-1|TRBV6-1|NA|TRBD2
CASSDGTSGYNEQFF
TGTGCCAGCAGTGATGGGACTAGCGGATACAATGAGCAGTTCTTC
>TRBJ2-3|TRBV27|NA|NA
CASGSGTDTQYF
TGTGCCAGCGGCTCGGGAACAGATACGCAGTATTTT
>TRBJ1-3|TRBV11-2|NA|TRBD1
CASSSGTGAGNTIYF
TGTGCCAGCAGCTCCGGGACAGGGGCCGGAAACACCATATATTTT
>TRBJ2-2|TRBV19|NA|NA
CASYRAGELFF
TGTGCCAGCTACAGGGCCGGGGAGCTGTTTTTT
>TRBJ1-1|TRBV30|once|NA
CAWNLQMNTEAFF
TGTGCCTGGAATCTCCAGATGAACACTGAAGCTTTCTTT
>TRBJ1-4|TRBV6-6|NA|NA
CASSYWTGSGELFF
TGTGCCAGCAGTTACTGGACGGGCTCAGGGGAACTGTTTTTT
>TRBJ2-1|TRBV5-6|NA|TRBD2
CASRPGLAGWGFYNEQFF
TGTGCCAGCAGGCCGGGACTAGCGGGGTGGGGTTTTTACAATGAGCAGTTCTTC
>TRBJ1-6|TRBV6-5|NA|TRBD1
CASSYVTGADSPLHF
TGTGCCAGCAGCTACGTGACAGGGGCCGATTCACCCCTCCACTTT
>TRBJ2-7|TRBV5-1|once|NA
CASSLGDYEQYF
TGCGCCAGCAGCCTAGGGGATTACGAGCAGTACTTC
>TRBJ2-1|TRBV9|NA|TRBD2
CASASAGEPYNEQFF
TGTGCCTCTGCTAGCGCGGGAGAGCCGTACAATGAGCAGTTCTTC
>TRBJ1-2|TRBV5-1|NA|NA
CASSLAPDSNYGYTF
TGCGCCAGCAGCTTGGCCCCAGACTCTAACTATGGCTACACCTTC
>TRBJ2-1|TRBV2|NA|TRBD2
CASRLLAGPYNEQFF
TGTGCCAGCAGGCTACTAGCGGGGCCTTACAATGAGCAGTTCTTC
>TRBJ2-3|TRBV15|NA|TRBD1
CATTRTGGPTDTQYF
TGTGCCACGACCCGGACAGGGGGGCCCACAGATACGCAGTATTTT
>TRBJ2-7|TRBV5-1|NA|TRBD2
CASSLAGDYYEQYF
TGCGCCAGCAGCTTAGCGGGAGACTACTACGAGCAGTACTTC
>TRBJ2-5|TRBV5-8|NA|TRBD1
CASSLYRGRETQYF
TGTGCCAGCAGCTTGTACAGGGGCCGGGAGACCCAGTACTTC
>TRBJ2-7|TRBV9|NA|TRBD2
CASSVDQREPQTF
TGTGCCAGCAGCGTAGACCAGCGGGAGCCCCAGACCTTC
>TRBJ2-7|TRBV18|once|NA
CASSLYGYEQYF
TGTGCCAGCTCACTATACGGGTACGAGCAGTACTTC
>TRBJ2-7|TRBV6-5|NA|TRBD2
CASSTGLASVYEQYF
TGTGCCAGCAGTACCGGACTAGCTAGTGTTTACGAGCAGTACTTC
>TRBJ1-1|TRBV11-1|NA|NA
CASSFPGTNTEAFF
TGTGCCAGCAGCTTTCCAGGAACGAACACTGAAGCTTTCTTT
>TRBJ2-1|TRBV4-2|NA|TRBD2
CASSAETSGSRGGKEQFF
TGTGCCAGCAGCGCAGAGACTAGCGGGAGCCGGGGTGGAAAGGAGCAGTTCTTC
>TRBJ2-5|TRBV28|once|TRBD1
CASSLRGRKETQYF
TGTGCCAGCAGTTTAAGGGGGCGAAAAGAGACCCAGTACTTC
>TRBJ1-5|TRBV5-6|NA|TRBD1
CASSRGQGIYSNQPQHF
TGTGCCAGCAGCCGCGGACAGGGGATTTATAGCAATCAGCCCCAGCATTTT
>TRBJ2-1|TRBV5-1|NA|TRBD2
CASSLIAGEDNEQFF
TGCGCCAGCAGCTTGATAGCGGGAGAGGACAATGAGCAGTTCTTC
>TRBJ2-3|TRBV11-3|NA|TRBD1
CASSRGQEGTDTQYF
TGTGCCAGCAGCCGGGGACAGGAGGGCACAGATACGCAGTATTTT
>TRBJ1-2|TRBV30|NA|TRBD1
CASQTGWGGYTF
TGTGCTTCACAGACAGGGTGGGGCGGCTACACCTTC
>TRBJ2-1|TRBV2|NA|TRBD2
CASSAKTSGSLEQFF
TGTGCCAGCAGTGCAAAGACTAGCGGGAGTTTGGAGCAGTTCTTC
>TRBJ1-5|TRBV10-3|NA|NA
CAISEERDSNQPQHF
TGTGCCATCAGTGAAGAGAGAGACTCGAATCAGCCCCAGCATTTT
>TRBJ2-7|TRBV27|NA|NA
CASSLSSNRAPYEQYF
TGTGCCAGCAGTTTATCGAGTAACAGGGCACCCTACGAGCAGTACTTC
>TRBJ2-3|TRBV28|NA|NA
CASSTQGWDSTDTQYF
TGTGCCAGCAGTACACAGGGATGGGATAGCACAGATACGCAGTATTTT
>TRBJ2-7|TRBV2|NA|TRBD2
CASSPPGILAGEGEQYF
TGTGCCAGCAGTCCCCCGGGGATACTAGCGGGAGAGGGCGAGCAGTACTTC
>TRBJ2-3|TRBV27|NA|TRBD2
CASSSRTSGRADTQYF
TGTGCCAGCAGTTCGAGGACTAGCGGGAGGGCAGATACGCAGTATTTT
>TRBJ2-1|TRBV6-4|NA|TRBD2
CASSNGLADYNEQFF
TGTGCCAGCAGTAACGGACTAGCGGATTACAATGAGCAGTTCTTC
>TRBJ1-2|TRBV10-3|few|NA
CAISVGANYGYTF
TGTGCCATCAGTGTGGGGGCGAACTATGGCTACACCTTC
>TRBJ2-1|TRBV5-1|NA|NA
CASSLGGGYNEQFF
TGCGCCAGCAGCTTGGGAGGGGGCTACAATGAGCAGTTCTTC
>TRBJ1-5|TRBV29-1|few|NA
CSVSEGNQPQHF
TGCAGCGTCTCGGAGGGGAATCAGCCCCAGCATTTT
>TRBJ2-5|TRBV13|NA|TRBD1
CASSLAEKGAGETQYF
TGTGCCAGCAGCTTAGCGGAGAAGGGGGCAGGTGAGACCCAGTACTTC
>TRBJ2-1|TRBV18|NA|NA
CASSPPGSRDNEQFF
TGTGCCAGCTCACCACCCGGAAGCAGGGACAATGAGCAGTTCTTC
>TRBJ2-7|TRBV19|NA|NA
CASSTTRLARDEQYF
TGTGCCAGTAGTACAACCCGGTTAGCTCGGGACGAGCAGTACTTC
>TRBJ2-5|TRBV7-7|NA|NA
CASSLGAGLETQYF
TGTGCTAGCAGCTTGGGCGCAGGGCTGGAGACCCAGTACTTC
>TRBJ2-3|TRBV7-7|NA|NA
CASSENWADTQYF
TGTGCTAGCAGCGAAAACTGGGCGGATACGCAGTATTTT
>TRBJ2-1|TRBV25-1|NA|TRBD1
CASSGPTGATGNEQFF
TGTGCCAGCAGTGGTCCGACAGGGGCGACTGGGAATGAGCAGTTCTTC
>TRBJ2-5|TRBV13|NA|NA
CASSLAQGQETQYF
TGTGCCAGCAGCTTAGCCCAGGGACAAGAGACCCAGTACTTC
>TRBJ2-3|TRBV7-2|once|TRBD2
CASSLFGLAGGVGDTQYF
TGTGCCAGCAGCTTATTCGGACTAGCGGGAGGCGTTGGAGATACGCAGTATTTT
>TRBJ2-7|TRBV7-7|once|NA
CASSSGQIYEQYF
TGTGCTAGCAGCTCCGGACAAATTTACGAGCAGTACTTC
>TRBJ2-1|TRBV30|NA|TRBD2
CAWISAGGDEQFF
TGTGCCTGGATCTCGGCGGGAGGGGATGAGCAGTTCTTC
>TRBJ1-4|TRBV2|NA|TRBD1
CASRRDRDEKLFF
TGTGCCAGTCGCCGGGACAGAGATGAAAAACTGTTTTTT
>TRBJ2-3|TRBV2|NA|TRBD2
CASRRLAGLSDTQYF
TGTGCCAGCCGAAGACTAGCGGGATTGTCAGATACGCAGTATTTT
>TRBJ2-3|TRBV11-2|NA|NA
CASSLVSSRAVDTQYF
TGTGCCAGCAGCTTAGTTTCTAGCCGTGCCGTAGATACGCAGTATTTT
>TRBJ2-7|TRBV5-6|NA|NA
CASSSPSEPYEQYF
TGTGCCAGCAGCTCCCCTAGCGAACCCTACGAGCAGTACTTC
>TRBJ2-3|TRBV18|NA|TRBD2
CASSQLVAGGKDTQYF
TGTGCCAGCTCACAGCTAGTAGCGGGAGGAAAAGATACGCAGTATTTT
>TRBJ1-2|TRBV19|NA|TRBD1
CASSAGTGDGYTF
TGTGCCAGTAGTGCCGGGACAGGTGATGGCTACACCTTC
>TRBJ1-4|TRBV7-2|NA|NA
CASSFRGANEKLFF
TGTGCCAGCAGCTTCAGGGGAGCTAATGAAAAACTGTTTTTT
>TRBJ1-1|TRBV7-2|NA|TRBD1
CASSTYRGGTEAFF
TGTGCCAGCAGCACGTACAGGGGAGGAACTGAAGCTTTCTTT
>TRBJ2-5|TRBV29-1|NA|TRBD1
CSVEDILRDRGKETQYF
TGCAGCGTTGAAGATATACTTAGGGACAGGGGGAAAGAGACCCAGTACTTC
>TRBJ2-2|TRBV14|NA|TRBD1
CASSRGDSHTGELFF
TGTGCCAGCAGCCGAGGGGACAGTCACACCGGGGAGCTGTTTTTT